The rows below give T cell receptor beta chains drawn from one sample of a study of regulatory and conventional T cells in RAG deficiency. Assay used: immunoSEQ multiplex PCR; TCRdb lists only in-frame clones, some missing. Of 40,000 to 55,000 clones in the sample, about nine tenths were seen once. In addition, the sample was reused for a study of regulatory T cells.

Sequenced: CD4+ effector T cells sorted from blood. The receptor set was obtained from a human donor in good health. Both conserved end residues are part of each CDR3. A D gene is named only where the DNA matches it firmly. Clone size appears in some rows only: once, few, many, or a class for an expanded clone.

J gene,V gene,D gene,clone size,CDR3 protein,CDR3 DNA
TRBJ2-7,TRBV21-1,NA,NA,CASSRASRLAGPNGSYEQYF,TGTGCCAGCAGCAGAGCCTCGAGACTAGCGGGGCCCAACGGCTCCTACGAGCAGTACTTC
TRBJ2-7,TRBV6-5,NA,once,CASSYQTVAYEQYF,TGTGCCAGCAGTTACCAGACAGTAGCCTACGAGCAGTACTTC
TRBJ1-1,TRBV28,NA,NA,CASSLGRGNTEAFF,TGTGCCAGCAGTTTGGGCCGGGGGAACACTGAAGCTTTCTTT
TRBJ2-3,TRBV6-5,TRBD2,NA,CASSYGGRGVTQYF,TGTGCCAGCAGTTACGGCGGGAGAGGGGTTACGCAGTATTTT
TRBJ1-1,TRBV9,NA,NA,CASSVGGEVNTEAFF,TGTGCCAGCAGCGTAGGGGGGGAAGTGAACACTGAAGCTTTCTTT
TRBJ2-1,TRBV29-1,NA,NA,CSVVGQGKDEQFF,TGCAGCGTTGTAGGTCAGGGTAAAGATGAGCAGTTCTTC
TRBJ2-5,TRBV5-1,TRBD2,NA,CASSSRHLAGGETQYF,TGCGCCAGCAGCTCCCGCCACCTAGCGGGAGGGGAGACCCAGTACTTC
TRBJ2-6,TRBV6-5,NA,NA,CASSYSRGSGANVLTF,TGTGCCAGCAGTTACTCGAGAGGTTCTGGGGCCAACGTCCTGACTTTC
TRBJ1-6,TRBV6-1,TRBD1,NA,CASVGTGPWDPLHF,TGTGCCAGCGTCGGGACAGGGCCGTGGGATCCCCTCCACTTT
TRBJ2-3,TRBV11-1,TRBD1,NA,CASSRGQARTDTQYF,TGTGCCAGCAGCCGGGGACAGGCCCGCACAGATACGCAGTATTTT
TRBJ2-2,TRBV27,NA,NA,CASMVPGANTGELFF,TGTGCCAGCATGGTCCCGGGGGCAAACACCGGGGAGCTGTTTTTT
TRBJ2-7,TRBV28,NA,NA,CASSLRDNSYEQYF,TGTGCCAGCAGTTTACGGGACAACTCCTACGAGCAGTACTTC
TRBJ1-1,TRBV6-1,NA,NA,CASSDLYVQSRNTEAFF,TGTGCCAGCAGTGATTTGTACGTGCAGTCACGGAACACTGAAGCTTTCTTT
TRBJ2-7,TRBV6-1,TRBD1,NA,CASTDRTGAYEQYF,TGTGCGTCGACGGACCGGACAGGGGCCTACGAGCAGTACTTC
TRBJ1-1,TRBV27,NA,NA,CASSSPAGVTEAFF,TGTGCCAGCAGTTCCCCAGCTGGTGTGACTGAAGCTTTCTTT
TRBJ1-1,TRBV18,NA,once,CASSSTRGIGMNTEAFF,TGTGCCAGCTCATCAACGAGGGGTATAGGTATGAACACTGAAGCTTTCTTT
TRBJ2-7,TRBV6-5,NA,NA,CASSRLYEQYF,TGTGCCAGCAGTCGACTCTACGAGCAGTACTTC
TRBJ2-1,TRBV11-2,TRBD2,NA,CASSLQREGFNEQFF,TGTGCCAGCAGCTTACAGCGGGAGGGCTTCAATGAGCAGTTCTTC
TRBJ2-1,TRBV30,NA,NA,CAQGTAPSSYNEQFF,TGTGCCCAGGGGACTGCCCCAAGCTCCTACAATGAGCAGTTCTTC
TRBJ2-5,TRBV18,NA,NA,CASSPIPPGGPQETQYF,TGTGCCAGCTCTCCCATCCCGCCTGGAGGGCCTCAAGAGACCCAGTACTTC
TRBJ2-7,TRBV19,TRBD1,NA,CASRQGAASYEQYF,TGTGCATCCCGACAGGGGGCGGCCTCCTACGAGCAGTACTTC
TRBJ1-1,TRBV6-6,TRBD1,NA,CASSPTGAEAFF,TGTGCCAGCAGTCCAACAGGGGCTGAAGCTTTCTTT
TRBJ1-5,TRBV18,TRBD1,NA,CASSPPNRLHRGRNQPQHF,TGTGCCAGCTCACCACCGAACCGATTACACAGGGGTAGAAATCAGCCCCAGCATTTT
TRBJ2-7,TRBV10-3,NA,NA,CAISESGLTYEQYF,TGTGCCATCAGTGAATCTGGTTTAACCTACGAGCAGTACTTC
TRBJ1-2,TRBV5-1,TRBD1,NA,CASSLNYRQGEVGGYTF,TGCGCCAGCAGCTTGAATTACCGACAGGGGGAGGTAGGAGGCTACACCTTC
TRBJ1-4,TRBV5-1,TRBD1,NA,CASGTGRGNEKLFF,TGCGCCAGTGGGACAGGGCGAGGTAATGAAAAACTGTTTTTT
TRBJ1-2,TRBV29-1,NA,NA,CSAVVTAYGYTF,TGCAGCGCCGTAGTGACAGCCTATGGCTACACCTTC
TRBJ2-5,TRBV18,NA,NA,CASSRIPETQYF,TGTGCCAGCTCACGAATCCCTGAGACCCAGTACTTC